The present T cell receptor (beta chain) was sequenced within a study of blood T cells in healthy people across ages. Using a J-beta primer mix together with a sample-barcoded 5' primer, a second PCR was run for roughly 7 to 12 cycles. TCRdb called the 5' RACE reads again in MiXCR, with one record for every CDR3 protein. Among 1,500,000 or so distinct CDR3 sequences listed, roughly two fifths were seen once. V was pared by 0 bases and J by 2 bases, with 5 bases between. CDR3 size: 13 residues. Per the germline V gene, CDR1 is MNHEY and CDR2 is SVGEGT. This clonotype was detected many times. The clonotype comes from a woman between 18 and 29 years old in good health. The sequenced sample consisted of blood. V usage is TRBV6-2 or TRBV6-3 and J usage is TRBJ2-7; tentatively, D is TRBD1 (5 bases). The CDR3 nucleotides read TGTGCCAGCAGTTACTCGGACACCTACGAGCAGTACTTC. Protein: CASSYSDTYEQYF.